This TCR beta chain was recovered during a study of cytomegalovirus exposure and HLA in healthy donors. The junction had 5 bases not matched to a gene; V was cut back by 6 bases and J by 7 bases. The CDR3 totals 12 residues. Germline V CDR1 and CDR2: SNHLY, FYNNEI. The PCR ran on 60 Vbeta and 13 Jbeta primers. Sequenced by immunoSEQ multiplex PCR; TCRdb stores in-frame clones only, minus some. This table holds some 140,000 clones, 75% to 85% found once. Material: PBMCs. The sequence came from a woman between 35 and 50 years old in good health and CMV-seropositive. The J gene is TRBJ1-1, the V gene TRBV2, with 7 bases aligning to TRBD1. In nucleotides, the CDR3 is TGTGCCAGCAGGGGGGACAGTGGTGAAGCTTTCTTT. It encodes CASRGDSGEAFF.